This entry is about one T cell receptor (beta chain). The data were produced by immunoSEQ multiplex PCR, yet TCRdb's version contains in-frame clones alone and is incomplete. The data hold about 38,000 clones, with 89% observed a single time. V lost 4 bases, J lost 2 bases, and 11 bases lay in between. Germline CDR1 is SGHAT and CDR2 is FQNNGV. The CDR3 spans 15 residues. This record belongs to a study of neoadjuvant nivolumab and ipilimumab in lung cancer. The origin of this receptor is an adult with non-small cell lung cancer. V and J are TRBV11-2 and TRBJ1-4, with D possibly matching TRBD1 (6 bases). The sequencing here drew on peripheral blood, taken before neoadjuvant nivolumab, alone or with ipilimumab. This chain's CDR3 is CASSSYRATNEKLFF. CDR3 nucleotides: TGTGCCAGCAGCTCGTACAGGGCCACTAATGAAAAACTGTTTTTT.